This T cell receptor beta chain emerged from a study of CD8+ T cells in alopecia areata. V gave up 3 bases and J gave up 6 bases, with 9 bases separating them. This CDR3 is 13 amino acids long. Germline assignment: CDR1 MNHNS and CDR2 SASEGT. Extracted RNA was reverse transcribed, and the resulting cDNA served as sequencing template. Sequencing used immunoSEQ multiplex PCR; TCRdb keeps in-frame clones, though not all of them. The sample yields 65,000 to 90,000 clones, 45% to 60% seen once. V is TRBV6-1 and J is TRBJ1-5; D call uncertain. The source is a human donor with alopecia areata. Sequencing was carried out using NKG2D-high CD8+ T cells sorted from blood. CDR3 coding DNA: TGTGCCAGCAGTGACCCTATCAGTCAGCCCCAGCATTTT. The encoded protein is CASSDPISQPQHF.